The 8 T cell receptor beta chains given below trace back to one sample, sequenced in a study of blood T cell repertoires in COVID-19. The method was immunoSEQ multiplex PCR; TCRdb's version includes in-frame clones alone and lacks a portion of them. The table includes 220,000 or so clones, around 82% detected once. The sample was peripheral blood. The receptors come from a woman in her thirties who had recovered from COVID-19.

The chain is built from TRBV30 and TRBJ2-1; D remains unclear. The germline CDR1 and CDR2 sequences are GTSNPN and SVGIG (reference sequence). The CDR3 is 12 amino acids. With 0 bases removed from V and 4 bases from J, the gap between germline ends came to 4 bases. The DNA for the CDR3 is TGTGCCTGGAGTGTATCGTACAATGAGCAGTTCTTC. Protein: CAWSVSYNEQFF.

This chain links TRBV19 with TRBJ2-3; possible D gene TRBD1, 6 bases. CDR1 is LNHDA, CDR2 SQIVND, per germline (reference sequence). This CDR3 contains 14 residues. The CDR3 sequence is CSVARDTSTDTQYF. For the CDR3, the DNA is TGTTCGGTAGCCCGGGACACTAGCACAGATACGCAGTATTTT.

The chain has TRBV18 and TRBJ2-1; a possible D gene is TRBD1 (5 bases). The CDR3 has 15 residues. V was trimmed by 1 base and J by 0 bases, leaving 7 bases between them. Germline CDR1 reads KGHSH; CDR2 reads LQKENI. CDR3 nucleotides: TGTGCCAGCTCACCACTAAGGGGCTCCTACAATGAGCAGTTCTTC. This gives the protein CASSPLRGSYNEQFF. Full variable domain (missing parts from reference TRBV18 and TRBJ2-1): NAGVMQNPRHLVRRRGQEARLRCSPMKGHSHVYWYRQLPEEGLKFMVYLQKENIIDESGMPKERFSAEFPKEGPSILRIQQVVRGDSAAYFCASSPLRGSYNEQFFGPGTRLTVL.

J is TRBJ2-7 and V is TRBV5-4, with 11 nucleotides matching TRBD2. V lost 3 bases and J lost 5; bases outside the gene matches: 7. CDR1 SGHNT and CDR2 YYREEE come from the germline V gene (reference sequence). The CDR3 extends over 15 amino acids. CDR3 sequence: CASSSPLAGAHEQYF. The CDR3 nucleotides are TGTGCCAGCAGCTCCCCACTAGCGGGAGCCCACGAGCAGTACTTC.

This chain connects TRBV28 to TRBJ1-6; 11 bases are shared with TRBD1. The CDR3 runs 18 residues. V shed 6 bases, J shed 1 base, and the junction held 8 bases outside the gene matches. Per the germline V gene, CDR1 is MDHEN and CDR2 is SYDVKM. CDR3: CASRYIGQGASYNSPLHF. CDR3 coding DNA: TGTGCCAGCAGGTACATCGGACAGGGGGCGTCCTATAATTCACCCCTCCACTTT.

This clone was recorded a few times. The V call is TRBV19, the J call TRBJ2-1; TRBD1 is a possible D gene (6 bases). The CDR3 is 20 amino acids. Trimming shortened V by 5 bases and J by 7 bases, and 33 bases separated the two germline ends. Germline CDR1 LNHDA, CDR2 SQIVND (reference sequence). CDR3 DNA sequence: TGTGCCAGTAGTCCTAGGCCCCCCAGGGCTATTGCAGGGGCCGGGAATGAGCAGTTCTTC. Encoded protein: CASSPRPPRAIAGAGNEQFF.

The CDR3 loop reads CASRPGQGHNEQFF. DNA for the CDR3: TGTGCCAGCAGGCCGGGACAGGGCCACAATGAGCAGTTCTTC. This chain joins TRBV6-6 and TRBJ2-1, with 9 bases identical to TRBD1. CDR1 and CDR2 (germline): MNHNY, SVGAGI (reference sequence). V trimming: 6 bases; J trimming: 5 bases; junction bases outside the gene matches: 5. The CDR3 sequence is 14 residues long.

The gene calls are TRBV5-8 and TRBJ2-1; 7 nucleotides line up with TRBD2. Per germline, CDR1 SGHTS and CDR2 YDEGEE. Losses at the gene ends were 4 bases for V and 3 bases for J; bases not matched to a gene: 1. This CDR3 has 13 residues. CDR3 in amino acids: CASSRDYYNEQFF. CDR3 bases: TGTGCCAGCAGCCGGGACTACTACAATGAGCAGTTCTTC.